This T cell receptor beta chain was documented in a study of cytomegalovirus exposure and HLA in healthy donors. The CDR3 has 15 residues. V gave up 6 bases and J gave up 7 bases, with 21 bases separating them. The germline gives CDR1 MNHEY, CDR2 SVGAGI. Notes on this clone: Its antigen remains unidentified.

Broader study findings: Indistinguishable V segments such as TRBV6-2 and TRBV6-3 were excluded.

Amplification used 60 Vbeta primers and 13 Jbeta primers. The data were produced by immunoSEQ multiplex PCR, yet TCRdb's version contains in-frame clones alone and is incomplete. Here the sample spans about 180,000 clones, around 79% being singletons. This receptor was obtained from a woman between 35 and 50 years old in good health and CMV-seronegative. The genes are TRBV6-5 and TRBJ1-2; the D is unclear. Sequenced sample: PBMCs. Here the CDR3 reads CASSSNPGRTTGYTF. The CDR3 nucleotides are TGTGCCAGCAGCTCAAACCCTGGGAGGACCACTGGCTACACCTTC.